These T cell receptor beta chains were read from a single sample in a study of metastatic and nonmetastatic thyroid tumors. Using MiXCR, TCRdb re-called clones from the PCR reads. The table records 60,000 to 75,000 clones, approximately 4% of them present only once. The material sequenced was blood. The receptor set was obtained from a female donor with papillary thyroid cancer or a benign thyroid nodule (not recorded which). Some clones in this sample may be carry-over from other donors' samples. Both conserved end residues are part of each CDR3. A D gene is named only where the DNA matches it firmly. Only part of the rows carry a size: once, few, many, or a class if the clone is expanded.

v_call	d_call	clone_size	j_call	cdr3_aa	cdr3_nt
TRBV24-1	NA	many	TRBJ1-5	CATSDSTVGQPQHF	TGTGCCACCAGTGATTCGACAGTAGGTCAGCCCCAGCATTTT
TRBV28	NA	few	TRBJ2-2	CASSEPRASGALTGELFF	TGTGCCAGCAGTGAGCCGCGAGCATCAGGGGCCCTCACCGGGGAGCTGTTTTTT
TRBV2	TRBD2	NA	TRBJ2-2	CASRGGLAIGEPFF	TGTGCCAGCAGGGGGGGACTAGCTATCGGGGAGCCGTTTTTT
TRBV5-8	NA	many	TRBJ1-2	CASSLELNYGYTF	TGTGCCAGCAGCTTGGAACTCAACTATGGCTACACCTTC
TRBV5-6	NA	many	TRBJ1-6	CASSSRDGYNSPLHF	TGTGCCAGCAGCTCCCGGGACGGGTATAATTCACCCCTCCACTTT
TRBV3-1	NA	many	TRBJ2-7	CASSVRFSSYEQYF	TGTGCCAGCAGCGTACGGTTCAGCTCCTACGAGCAGTACTTC
TRBV19	TRBD1	many	TRBJ1-2	CASSIYRTGPNYGYTF	TGTGCCAGTAGTATTTACAGGACAGGCCCTAACTATGGCTACACCTTC
TRBV6-8	NA	few	TRBJ1-2	CASSQTSHYGYTF	TGTGCCAGCAGTCAAACCAGTCACTATGGCTACACCTTC
TRBV11-2	NA	many	TRBJ2-2	CASSSRPTQAHGELFF	TGTGCCAGCAGCTCCCGACCGACCCAGGCCCACGGGGAGCTGTTTTTT
TRBV24-1	NA	many	TRBJ1-4	CATSGGADEKLFF	TGTGCCACCAGTGGAGGGGCGGATGAAAAACTGTTTTTT
TRBV27	TRBD2	NA	TRBJ2-7	CASSFSGRALGYEQYF	TGTGCCAGCAGTTTTTCGGGGAGGGCCCTCGGGTACGAGCAGTACTTC
TRBV24-1	NA	few	TRBJ2-1	CATSALGPGVNEQFF	TGTGCCACCAGTGCATTGGGCCCCGGTGTCAATGAGCAGTTCTTC
TRBV6-1	NA	many	TRBJ2-5	CASSPWGVQETQYF	TGTGCCAGCAGTCCATGGGGGGTCCAAGAGACCCAGTACTTC
TRBV20-1	TRBD2	many	TRBJ2-3	CSATAGGTDTQYF	TGCAGTGCTACCGCGGGAGGCACAGATACGCAGTATTTT
TRBV19	NA	many	TRBJ2-1	CASKGGGFGSYNEQFF	TGTGCCAGTAAGGGGGGGGGATTCGGCTCCTACAATGAGCAGTTCTTC
TRBV10-3	NA	few	TRBJ2-5	CAISELLQETQYF	TGTGCCATCAGTGAGCTGCTCCAAGAGACCCAGTACTTC
TRBV30	NA	many	TRBJ2-7	CAWGPLNEQYF	TGTGCCTGGGGCCCCCTGAACGAGCAGTACTTC
TRBV5-6	NA	many	TRBJ1-2	CASSLGVGYGYTF	TGTGCCAGCAGCTTGGGAGTTGGCTATGGCTACACCTTC
TRBV11-2	NA	many	TRBJ2-7	CASSLVAVSYEQYF	TGTGCCAGCAGCTTAGTAGCGGTTTCCTACGAGCAGTACTTC
TRBV20-1	NA	many	TRBJ2-7	CSVSDRWSKGGGGEQYF	TGCAGTGTTTCGGACAGGTGGAGCAAAGGGGGGGGGGGCGAGCAGTACTTC
TRBV12-5	TRBD2	many	TRBJ2-7	CASGIPRPSGDYEQYF	TGTGCTAGTGGTATCCCGCGGCCTAGCGGGGACTACGAGCAGTACTTC
TRBV7-8	TRBD1	few	TRBJ2-1	CASSLNRGPNEQFF	TGTGCCAGCAGCTTAAACAGGGGCCCGAATGAGCAGTTCTTC
TRBV20-1	NA	many	TRBJ2-2	CSARATALANTGELFF	TGCAGTGCTAGGGCCACCGCACTAGCGAACACCGGGGAGCTGTTTTTT
TRBV24-1	NA	NA	TRBJ2-1	CATSDTGLDEDEQFF	TGTGCCACCAGTGACACCGGACTTGATGAGGATGAGCAGTTCTTC
TRBV7-9	NA	many	TRBJ2-5	CASTLLGREETQYF	TGTGCCAGCACCCTTTTGGGCAGGGAAGAGACCCAGTACTTC
TRBV27	NA	many	TRBJ1-5	CASRPDGRGHSNQPQHF	TGTGCCAGCAGACCAGACGGGAGAGGGCATAGCAATCAGCCCCAGCATTTT
TRBV12-3/TRBV12-4	TRBD2	few	TRBJ2-5	CASIGTSWPQETQYF	TGTGCCAGCATCGGGACTAGCTGGCCTCAGGAGACCCAGTACTTC
TRBV5-6	NA	many	TRBJ2-1	CASSPGTRRDEQFF	TGTGCCAGCAGCCCCGGGACTCGACGTGATGAGCAGTTCTTC
TRBV20-1	NA	many	TRBJ2-2	CSAREGAGELFF	TGCAGTGCTAGAGAAGGGGCCGGGGAGCTGTTTTTT
TRBV12-5	NA	few	TRBJ2-3	CASGLGEITDTQYF	TGTGCTAGTGGACTCGGGGAGATCACAGATACGCAGTATTTT
TRBV3-1	NA	many	TRBJ2-7	CASSQISATYEQYF	TGTGCCAGCAGCCAAATTAGCGCTACGTACGAGCAGTACTTC
TRBV29-1	NA	NA	TRBJ2-5	CSVRYQETQYF	TGCAGCGTAAGGTACCAAGAGACCCAGTACTTC
TRBV6-1	NA	many	TRBJ1-4	CASSEGGANEKLFF	TGTGCCAGCAGTGAAGGGGGTGCTAATGAAAAACTGTTTTTT
TRBV7-3	TRBD1	many	TRBJ2-1	CASSLSGATGTANEQFF	TGTGCCAGCAGCTTAAGTGGGGCGACAGGGACGGCAAATGAGCAGTTCTTC
TRBV28	NA	few	TRBJ2-2	CASSPRGACNTGELFF	TGTGCCAGCAGTCCCCGGGGAGCGTGCAACACCGGGGAGCTGTTTTTT
TRBV27	NA	many	TRBJ1-6	CASSSSGTTNSPLHF	TGTGCCAGCAGTAGCTCCGGGACAACAAATTCACCCCTCCACTTT
TRBV7-9	TRBD1	many	TRBJ1-2	CASSPGQGFYGYTF	TGTGCCAGCAGTCCGGGACAGGGCTTCTATGGCTACACCTTC
TRBV2	NA	NA	TRBJ2-7	CASSGQGPGVNEQYF	TGTGCCAGCAGTGGACAGGGTCCGGGGGTGAACGAGCAGTACTTC
TRBV9	NA	few	TRBJ1-5	CASSVGELSNQPQHF	TGTGCCAGCAGCGTAGGGGAGCTAAGCAATCAGCCCCAGCATTTT
TRBV7-8	TRBD1	many	TRBJ1-4	CASSLVPPHRGDGKLFF	TGTGCCAGCAGCTTAGTTCCCCCCCACAGGGGAGACGGAAAACTGTTTTTT
TRBV18	TRBD1	NA	TRBJ2-1	CASSGGQAPAPFF	TGTGCCAGCTCAGGAGGACAGGCCCCCGCCCCGTTCTTC
TRBV27	NA	few	TRBJ1-3	CASSLGGGGNTIYF	TGTGCCAGCAGTTTAGGAGGGGGAGGAAACACCATATATTTT
TRBV12-3/TRBV12-4	NA	few	TRBJ1-2	CASIPSYGYAF	TGTGCCAGCATTCCCAGTTATGGCTACGCCTTC
TRBV2	TRBD2	few	TRBJ2-5	CASSRGGGPTQYF	TGTGCCAGCAGCCGGGGGGGGGGTCCGACCCAGTACTTC
TRBV20-1	TRBD2	many	TRBJ2-1	CSARLDSGFSYNEQFF	TGCAGTGCTAGATTGGATAGCGGGTTCTCCTACAATGAGCAGTTCTTC
TRBV12-3/TRBV12-4	NA	many	TRBJ2-7	CASMAYQGGIGF	TGTGCCAGCATGGCCTACCAAGGCGGTATTGGGTTC
TRBV7-2	TRBD1	many	TRBJ2-5	CASSFTGGIETQYF	TGTGCCAGCAGCTTCACAGGGGGCATAGAGACCCAGTACTTC
TRBV7-9	NA	many	TRBJ2-1	CASRSDSVEQFF	TGTGCCAGCAGATCGGATAGCGTTGAGCAGTTCTTC
TRBV19	TRBD2	many	TRBJ2-1	CASSIGGGGRVPYNEQFF	TGTGCCAGTAGTATAGGGGGGGGCGGGAGGGTCCCTTACAATGAGCAGTTCTTC
TRBV28	TRBD2	NA	TRBJ2-7	CASNVAGLLSYEQYF	TGTGCCAGCAATGTAGCGGGTTTACTATCCTACGAGCAGTACTTC
TRBV10-1	NA	few	TRBJ2-5	CASTEGGEETQYF	TGCGCCAGCACCGAAGGGGGGGAAGAGACCCAGTACTTC
TRBV6-1	NA	NA	TRBJ2-7	CASSPHPGPSYEQYF	TGTGCCAGCAGTCCACATCCGGGACCGTCCTACGAGCAGTACTTC
TRBV5-1	NA	many	TRBJ2-1	CASSLVGWRNYNEQFF	TGCGCCAGCAGCTTGGTGGGGTGGCGGAACTACAATGAGCAGTTCTTC
TRBV5-1	TRBD2	many	TRBJ2-1	CASSLIAGGTYNEQFF	TGCGCCAGCAGCTTGATAGCGGGAGGAACTTACAATGAGCAGTTCTTC